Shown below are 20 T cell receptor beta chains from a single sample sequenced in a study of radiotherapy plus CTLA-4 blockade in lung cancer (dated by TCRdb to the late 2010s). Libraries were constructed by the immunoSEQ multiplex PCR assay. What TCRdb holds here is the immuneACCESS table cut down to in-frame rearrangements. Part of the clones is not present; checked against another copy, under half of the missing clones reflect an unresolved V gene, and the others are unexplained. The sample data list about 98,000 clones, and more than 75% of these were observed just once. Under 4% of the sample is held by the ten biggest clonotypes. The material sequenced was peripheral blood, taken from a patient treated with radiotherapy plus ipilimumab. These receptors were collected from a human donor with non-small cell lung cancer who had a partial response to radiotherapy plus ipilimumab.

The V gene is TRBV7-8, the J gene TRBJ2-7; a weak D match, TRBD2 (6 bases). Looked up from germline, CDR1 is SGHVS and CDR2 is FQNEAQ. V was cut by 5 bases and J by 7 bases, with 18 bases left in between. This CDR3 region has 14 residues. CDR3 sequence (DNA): TGTGCCAGCAGCCGGAATTGGCCGGGAGTGGAGCAGTACTTC. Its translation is CASSRNWPGVEQYF.

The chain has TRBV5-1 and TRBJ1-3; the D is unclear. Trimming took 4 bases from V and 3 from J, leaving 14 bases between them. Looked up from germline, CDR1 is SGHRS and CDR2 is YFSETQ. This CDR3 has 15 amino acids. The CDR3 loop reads CASSPQASRGNTIYF. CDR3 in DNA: TGCGCCAGCAGCCCGCAAGCTAGCCGTGGAAACACCATATATTTT.

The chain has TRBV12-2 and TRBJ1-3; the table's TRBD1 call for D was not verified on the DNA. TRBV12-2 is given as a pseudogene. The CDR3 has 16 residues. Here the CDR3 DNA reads TGTGCAAGTCGCTCCAAAAGGGGAAGGCGAAGAAACACCATATATTTT. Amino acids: CASRSKRGRRRNTIYF.

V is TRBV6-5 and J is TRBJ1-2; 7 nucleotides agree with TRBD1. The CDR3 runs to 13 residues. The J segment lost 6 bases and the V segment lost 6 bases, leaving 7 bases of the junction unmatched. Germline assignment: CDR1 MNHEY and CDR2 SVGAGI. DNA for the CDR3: TGTGCCAGCAGCCCTACAGGGGCGGATGGCTACACCTTC. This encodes CASSPTGADGYTF.

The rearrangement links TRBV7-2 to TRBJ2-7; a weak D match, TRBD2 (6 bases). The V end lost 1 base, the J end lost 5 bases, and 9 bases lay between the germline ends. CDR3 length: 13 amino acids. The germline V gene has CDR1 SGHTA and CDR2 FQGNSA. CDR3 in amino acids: CASSLVGTHEQYF. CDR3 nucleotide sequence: TGTGCCAGCAGCTTAGTTGGGACTCACGAGCAGTACTTC.

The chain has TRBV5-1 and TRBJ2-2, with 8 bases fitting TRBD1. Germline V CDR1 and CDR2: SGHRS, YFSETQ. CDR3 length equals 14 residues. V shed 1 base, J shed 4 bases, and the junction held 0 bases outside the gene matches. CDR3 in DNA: TGCGCCAGCAGCTTGCAGGGGGCCACCGGGGAGCTGTTTTTT. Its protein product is CASSLQGATGELFF.

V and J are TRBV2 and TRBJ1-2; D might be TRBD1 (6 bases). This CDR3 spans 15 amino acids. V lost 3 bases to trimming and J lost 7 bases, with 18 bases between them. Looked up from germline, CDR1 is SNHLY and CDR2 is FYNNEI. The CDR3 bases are TGTGCCAGCAGTGACTTACAGGGTTCCCGGGGTGGCTACACCTTC. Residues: CASSDLQGSRGGYTF.

CDR3 protein: CASRTRGVIYEQYF. CDR3 coding DNA: TGTGCCAGCAGAACACGGGGGGTGATCTACGAGCAGTACTTC. The rearrangement links TRBV6-1 to TRBJ2-7, with 7 nucleotides matching TRBD2. The germline V gene has CDR1 MNHNS and CDR2 SASEGT. This CDR3 has 14 amino acids. V was clipped by 6 bases and J by 3 bases; unmatched bases: 8.

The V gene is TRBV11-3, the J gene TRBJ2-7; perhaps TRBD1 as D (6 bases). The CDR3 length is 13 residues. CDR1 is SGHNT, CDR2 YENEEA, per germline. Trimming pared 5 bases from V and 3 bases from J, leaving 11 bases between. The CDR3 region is CASSLDSNYEQYF. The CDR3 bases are TGTGCCAGCAGCCTGGACAGCAACTACGAGCAGTACTTC.

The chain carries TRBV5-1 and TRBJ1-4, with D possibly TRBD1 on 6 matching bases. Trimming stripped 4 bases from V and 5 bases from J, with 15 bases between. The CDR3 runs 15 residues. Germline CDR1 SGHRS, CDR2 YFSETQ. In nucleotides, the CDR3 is TGCGCCAGCAGCGACCCCCAGGGGACCAATGAAAAACTGTTTTTT. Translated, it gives CASSDPQGTNEKLFF.

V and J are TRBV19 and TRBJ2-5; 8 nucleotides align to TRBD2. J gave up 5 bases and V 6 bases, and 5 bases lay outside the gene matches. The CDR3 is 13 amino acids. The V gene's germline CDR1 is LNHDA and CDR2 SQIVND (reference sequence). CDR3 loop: CASRPAGAETQYF. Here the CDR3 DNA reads TGTGCCAGTAGGCCAGCGGGAGCCGAGACCCAGTACTTC.

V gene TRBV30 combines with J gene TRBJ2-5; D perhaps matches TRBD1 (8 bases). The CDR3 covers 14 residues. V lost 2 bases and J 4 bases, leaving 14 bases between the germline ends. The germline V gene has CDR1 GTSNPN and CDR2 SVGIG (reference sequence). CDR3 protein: CAWSRTGGGETQYF. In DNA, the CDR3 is TGTGCCTGGAGTCGTACAGGGGGGGGAGAGACCCAGTACTTC.

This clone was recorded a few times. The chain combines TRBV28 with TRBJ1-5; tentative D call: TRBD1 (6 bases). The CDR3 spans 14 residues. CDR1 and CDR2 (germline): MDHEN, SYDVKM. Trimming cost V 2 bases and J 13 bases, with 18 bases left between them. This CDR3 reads CASSLGEGGKGQHF. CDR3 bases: TGTGCCAGCAGTTTAGGTGAAGGGGGTAAAGGACAGCATTTT.

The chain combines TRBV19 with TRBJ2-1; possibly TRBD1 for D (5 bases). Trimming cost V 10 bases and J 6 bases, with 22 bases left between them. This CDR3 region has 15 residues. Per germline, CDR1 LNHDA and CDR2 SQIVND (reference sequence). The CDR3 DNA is TGTGCCACACGCCCTGAGCTGGGGCTGGTCAATGAGCAGTTCTTC. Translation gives CATRPELGLVNEQFF.

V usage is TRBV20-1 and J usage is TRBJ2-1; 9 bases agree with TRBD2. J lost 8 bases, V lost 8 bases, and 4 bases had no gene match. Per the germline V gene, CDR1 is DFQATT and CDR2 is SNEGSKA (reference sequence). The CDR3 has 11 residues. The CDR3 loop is CSPRGGDEQFF. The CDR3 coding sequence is TGCAGTCCGCGGGGGGGCGATGAGCAGTTCTTC.

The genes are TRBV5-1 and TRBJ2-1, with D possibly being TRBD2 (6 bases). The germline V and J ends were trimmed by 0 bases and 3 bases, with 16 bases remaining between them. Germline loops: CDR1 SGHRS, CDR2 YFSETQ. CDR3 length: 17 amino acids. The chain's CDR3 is CASSLGPQGGNYNEQFF. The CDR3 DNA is TGCGCCAGCAGCTTGGGACCTCAGGGAGGAAACTACAATGAGCAGTTCTTC.

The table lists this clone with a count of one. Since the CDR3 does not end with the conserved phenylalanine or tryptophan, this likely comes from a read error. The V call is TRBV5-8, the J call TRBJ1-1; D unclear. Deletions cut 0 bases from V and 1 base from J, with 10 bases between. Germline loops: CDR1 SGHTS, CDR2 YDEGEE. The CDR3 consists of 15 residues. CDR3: CASSLGTFRNTEAFL. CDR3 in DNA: TGTGCCAGCAGCTTGGGAACCTTCAGGAACACTGAAGCTTTCCTT.

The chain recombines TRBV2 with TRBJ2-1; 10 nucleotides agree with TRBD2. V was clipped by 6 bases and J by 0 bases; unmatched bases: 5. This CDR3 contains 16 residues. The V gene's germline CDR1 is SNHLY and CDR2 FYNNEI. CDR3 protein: CASRGPSGSSYNEQFF. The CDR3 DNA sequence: TGTGCCAGCAGAGGACCTAGCGGGAGCTCCTACAATGAGCAGTTCTTC.

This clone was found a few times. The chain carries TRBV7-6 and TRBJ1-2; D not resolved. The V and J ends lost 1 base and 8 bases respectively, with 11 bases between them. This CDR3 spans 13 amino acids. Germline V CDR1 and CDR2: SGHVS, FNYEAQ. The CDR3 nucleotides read TGTGCCAGCAGCTTAGTGGCGGGTGAAGGCTACACCTTC. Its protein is CASSLVAGEGYTF. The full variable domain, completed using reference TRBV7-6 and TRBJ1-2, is GAGVSQSPRYKVTKRGQDVALRCDPISGHVSLYWYRQALGQGPEFLTYFNYEAQQDKSGLPNDRFSAERPEGSISTLTIQRTEQRDSAMYRCASSLVAGEGYTFGSGTRLTVV.

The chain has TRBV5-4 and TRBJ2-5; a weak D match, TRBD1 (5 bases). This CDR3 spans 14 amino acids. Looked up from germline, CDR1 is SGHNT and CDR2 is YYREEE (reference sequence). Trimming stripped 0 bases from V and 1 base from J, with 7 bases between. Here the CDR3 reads CASSLGRVQETQYF. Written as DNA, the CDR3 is TGTGCCAGCAGCTTGGGCAGGGTCCAAGAGACCCAGTACTTC.